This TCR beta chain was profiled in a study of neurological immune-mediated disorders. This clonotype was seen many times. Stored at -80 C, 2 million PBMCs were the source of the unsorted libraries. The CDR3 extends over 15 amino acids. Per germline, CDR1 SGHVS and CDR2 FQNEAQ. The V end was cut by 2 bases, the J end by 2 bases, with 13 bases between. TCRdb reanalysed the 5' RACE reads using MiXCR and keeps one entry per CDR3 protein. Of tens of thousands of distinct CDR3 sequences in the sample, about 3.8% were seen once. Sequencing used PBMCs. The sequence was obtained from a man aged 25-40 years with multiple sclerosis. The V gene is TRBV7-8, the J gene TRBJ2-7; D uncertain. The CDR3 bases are TGTGCCAGCAGCTTAAGCACGCAGTTCGCCTACGAGCAGTACTTC. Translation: CASSLSTQFAYEQYF.